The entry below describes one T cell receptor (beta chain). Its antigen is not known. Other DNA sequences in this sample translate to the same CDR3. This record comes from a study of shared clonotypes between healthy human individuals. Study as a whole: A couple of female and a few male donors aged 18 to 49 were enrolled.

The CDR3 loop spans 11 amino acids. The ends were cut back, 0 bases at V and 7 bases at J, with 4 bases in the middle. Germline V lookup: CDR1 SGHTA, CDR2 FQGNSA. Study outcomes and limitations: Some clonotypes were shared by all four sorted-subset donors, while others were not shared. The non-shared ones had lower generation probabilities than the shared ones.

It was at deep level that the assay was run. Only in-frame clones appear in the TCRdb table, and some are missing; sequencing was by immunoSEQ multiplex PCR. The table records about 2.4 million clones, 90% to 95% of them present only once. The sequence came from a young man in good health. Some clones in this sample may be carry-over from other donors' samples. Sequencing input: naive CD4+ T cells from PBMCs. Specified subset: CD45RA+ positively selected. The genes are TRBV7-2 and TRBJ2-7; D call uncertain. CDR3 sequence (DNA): TGTGCCAGCAGCTTAGCAGGGGAGCAGTACTTC. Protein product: CASSLAGEQYF.